What follows describes a single TCR beta chain. As processed by the authors: Nucleated cell counts were estimated from reference gene primer amplification. TCRdb's table, derived via immunoSEQ multiplex PCR, lists solely in-frame clones and lacks some. The D gene and trimming were derived from the DNA, and the V and J assignments and clone size from that table. Counted here are 250,000 or so clones, 70% to 85% occurring once; the ten biggest clones make up around 2%. This sample was included in a study of blood T cell repertoires in COVID-19. Turning to the study itself: Collection of acute and convalescent COVID-19 samples took place in the United States, Italy and Spain. From T cells, B-cell-depleted T cells, or PBMCs came the material, which was cDNA or gDNA.

This CDR3 has 18 amino acids. Germline CDR1 reads SGHNT; CDR2 reads YENEEA. V trimming: 1 base; J trimming: 0 bases; junction bases outside the gene matches: 6. The V gene is TRBV11-3, the J gene TRBJ2-5, with TRBD2 matching 12 bases. The specimen sequenced was peripheral blood. The source of this sequence is a middle-aged man who had recovered from COVID-19. The CDR3: CASSLGGLAGWYQETQYF. The CDR3 DNA reads as TGTGCCAGCAGCTTAGGGGGACTAGCGGGCTGGTACCAAGAGACCCAGTACTTC.